Described below is a single TCR beta chain sequence and its context. The germline V gene has CDR1 LGHDT and CDR2 YNNKEL (reference sequence). The CDR3 runs 15 residues. Trimming removed 7 bases from V and 7 bases from J; junction bases left unmatched: 14. This record comes from a study of blood T cell repertoires in COVID-19. Adults between roughly 18 and 95 years of age took part from 24 US areas. Assignment of participants to cohorts was predicated upon participant-reported clinical history. Only in-frame clones appear in the TCRdb table, and some are missing; sequencing was by immunoSEQ multiplex PCR. Among a few hundred thousand clones listed, approximately 92% were seen once.

The receptor's source is a woman aged 18 to 35 who had recovered from COVID-19. The rearrangement joins TRBV3-1 (or the pseudogene TRBV3-2) to TRBJ1-2; 8 bases map to TRBD1. The sample consisted of PBMCs or T cells enriched from blood (not recorded which). The CDR3 protein is CASKLGQGRGSGYTF. In DNA, the CDR3 is TGTGCCAGCAAACTCGGACAGGGCCGTGGAAGTGGCTACACCTTC.